Below are 2 T cell receptor beta chains sequenced from a single sample in a study of Ad26.COV2.S vaccination and SARS-CoV-2 variants. The treatment is: around 19 received Ad26.COV2.S at low or high dose, single or two shots; roughly 5 received placebo; per-sample allocation not given. Repertoires come from day 63 after the first vaccine or placebo injection. Some clones are missing from TCRdb's copy, which holds only in-frame ones; the method was immunoSEQ multiplex PCR. The table lists about 450,000 clones, approximately 89% of them singletons. The material was peripheral blood, obtained in a trial of Ad26.COV2.S vaccine versus placebo. The receptors come from a person between 18 and 65 years old who received the Ad26.COV2.S COVID-19 vaccine or a placebo.

This clone has only one observation. This chain links TRBV28 with TRBJ1-6; D is unresolved. The germline V gene has CDR1 MDHEN and CDR2 SYDVKM. V gave up 3 bases and J gave up 0 bases, with 6 bases separating them. The CDR3 sequence is 15 residues long. The CDR3 DNA is TGTGCCAGCAGTTTTAGTAGCTCCTATAATTCACCCCTCCACTTT. Its protein is CASSFSSSYNSPLHF.

CDR3 protein: CASSEDRGPYNEQFF. The CDR3, as DNA: TGCGCCAGCAGCGAGGACAGGGGGCCCTACAATGAGCAGTTCTTC. The chain is built from TRBV5-1 and TRBJ2-1; 11 nucleotides line up with TRBD1. The CDR3 extends over 15 amino acids. CDR1 is SGHRS, CDR2 YFSETQ, per germline. The trim removed 4 bases at V and 2 bases at J, leaving 2 bases unmatched.